This TCR beta chain was profiled in a study of immune cell composition in non-small cell lung cancer. The germline gives CDR1 SGHTA, CDR2 FQGTGA. CDR3 length: 14 amino acids. V was cut by 8 bases and J by 0 bases, with 11 bases left in between. Data came from immunoSEQ multiplex PCR; TCRdb stores just in-frame clones and leaves some out. The data hold about 6,700 clones, with approximately 61% observed a single time. Normal lung was taken at the farthest possible site, at least 3 cm from tumour. This receptor was obtained from a human donor with non-small cell lung cancer. This rearrangement joins TRBV7-3 to TRBJ2-4; maybe TRBD1 (6 bases). The sequencing input was non-adjacent lung tissue. CDR3 sequence (DNA): TGTGCCAGCTCAGGGGACCTAGCCAAAAACATTCAGTACTTC. Amino acids: CASSGDLAKNIQYF.